Described below is a single T cell receptor (beta chain) sequence and its context. This sample is part of a study of blood T cell repertoires in COVID-19. Study background: Some COVID-19 samples were acute and others convalescent; all came from the United States, Italy and Spain. The analysed material was cDNA or gDNA that came from T cells, B-cell-depleted T cells, or PBMCs.

Trimming stripped 5 bases from V and 4 bases from J, with 14 bases between. The CDR3 extends over 15 amino acids. The germline CDR1 and CDR2 sequences are LNHDA and SQIVND (reference sequence). Per the authors' pipeline: Amplification of reference gene primers provided the estimated nucleated cell counts. Profiling relied on immunoSEQ multiplex PCR, and the TCRdb table lists in-frame clones only, not all of them. D and trimming come from the DNA, and the V and J calls and clone size come from that table. The table has 170,000 or so clones, roughly 86% seen once. This rearrangement joins TRBV19 to TRBJ2-2, with a weak D call TRBD2 (6 bases). The TCR sequence derives from a man aged 40-55 years with active or convalescent COVID-19. Source material: peripheral blood. The CDR3 DNA reads as TGTGCCAGTAGTCTCGAGGACTACCTCACCGGGGAGCTGTTTTTT. As protein: CASSLEDYLTGELFF.